Listed below are T cell receptor beta chains from one sample, sequenced in a study of regulatory T cells in long-lasting Graves disease. TCRdb analysed the multiplex PCR reads with MiXCR anew, one entry per CDR3 protein. The table has under 450,000 distinct CDR3 sequences, 20% to 25% seen once. The sample consisted of peripheral blood mononuclear cells (PBMCs), taken when the disease was refractory, from a patient treated with antithyroid drugs. These TCRs come from a female donor with Graves disease. CDR3s include the opening cysteine and the closing phenylalanine or tryptophan. The order of the fields is clone size, V gene, J gene, CDR3 protein. Clone size is stated in some rows and not others, as once, few, many or a class when expanded.

abundance: -
v_gene: TRBV5-1
j_gene: TRBJ1-2
CDR3aa: CASSLDGDDGYTF

abundance: many
v_gene: TRBV2
j_gene: TRBJ1-2
CDR3aa: CASRGTGNSAYGYTF

abundance: few
v_gene: TRBV20-1
j_gene: TRBJ1-5
CDR3aa: CSAFGTGDNQPQHF

abundance: few
v_gene: TRBV7-3
j_gene: TRBJ1-1
CDR3aa: CASSRKGQGDTEAFF

abundance: few
v_gene: TRBV9
j_gene: TRBJ1-1
CDR3aa: CASSKTGSGNTEAFF

abundance: few
v_gene: TRBV7-9
j_gene: TRBJ2-5
CDR3aa: CASSLLEGQSQYQETQYF

abundance: few
v_gene: TRBV6-5
j_gene: TRBJ2-7
CDR3aa: CASSYSTPGKEQYF

abundance: many
v_gene: TRBV2
j_gene: TRBJ1-2
CDR3aa: CASSQINYGYTF

abundance: -
v_gene: TRBV12-3/TRBV12-4
j_gene: TRBJ1-1
CDR3aa: CASSSRGGGTEAFF

abundance: many
v_gene: TRBV28
j_gene: TRBJ1-5
CDR3aa: CASSPTPDSANQPQHF

abundance: many
v_gene: TRBV7-9
j_gene: TRBJ2-5
CDR3aa: CASSSYLAGGETQYF

abundance: -
v_gene: TRBV19
j_gene: TRBJ1-1
CDR3aa: CASSIDPPSSDTEAFF

abundance: many
v_gene: TRBV3-1
j_gene: TRBJ2-7
CDR3aa: CASSQNFNEQYF

abundance: many
v_gene: TRBV11-2
j_gene: TRBJ1-4
CDR3aa: CASSRGPDEKLFF

abundance: many
v_gene: TRBV7-9
j_gene: TRBJ1-1
CDR3aa: CASSLQGGMNTEAFF

abundance: many
v_gene: TRBV2
j_gene: TRBJ2-7
CDR3aa: CASGLVYYEQYF

abundance: many
v_gene: TRBV2
j_gene: TRBJ1-4
CDR3aa: CASRTGSNEKLFF

abundance: -
v_gene: TRBV6-5
j_gene: TRBJ2-1
CDR3aa: CASSYSPVNNEQFF

abundance: many
v_gene: TRBV28
j_gene: TRBJ2-7
CDR3aa: CASSFPGQFYEQYF

abundance: few
v_gene: TRBV29-1
j_gene: TRBJ1-1
CDR3aa: CSVGGTGSMSAFF

abundance: -
v_gene: TRBV2
j_gene: TRBJ2-1
CDR3aa: CASRAGLAGGEQFF

abundance: many
v_gene: TRBV20-1
j_gene: TRBJ2-5
CDR3aa: CSARTGRIETQYF

abundance: few
v_gene: TRBV20-1
j_gene: TRBJ1-2
CDR3aa: CSARDEGTDHLTFYGYTF

abundance: many
v_gene: TRBV6-1
j_gene: TRBJ1-6
CDR3aa: CASSAELRSPLHF

abundance: many
v_gene: TRBV27
j_gene: TRBJ1-2
CDR3aa: CASSTDRLYGYTF

abundance: -
v_gene: TRBV25-1
j_gene: TRBJ2-7
CDR3aa: CASGGGVGGEQYF

abundance: few
v_gene: TRBV7-9
j_gene: TRBJ1-1
CDR3aa: CASSLWAPDTEAFF

abundance: few
v_gene: TRBV18
j_gene: TRBJ1-6
CDR3aa: CASRPSNSPLHF

abundance: many
v_gene: TRBV14
j_gene: TRBJ2-7
CDR3aa: CASSLQKWSYEQYF

abundance: few
v_gene: TRBV7-9
j_gene: TRBJ1-2
CDR3aa: CASSLDVGSHIYGYTF

abundance: -
v_gene: TRBV4-3
j_gene: TRBJ2-1
CDR3aa: CASSQEWSLVDEQFF

abundance: -
v_gene: TRBV4-1
j_gene: TRBJ2-7
CDR3aa: CATDLERVSYEQYF

abundance: -
v_gene: TRBV19
j_gene: TRBJ1-3
CDR3aa: CASHPETSGNTIYF

abundance: few
v_gene: TRBV27
j_gene: TRBJ1-1
CDR3aa: CASSLTNFNTEAFF

abundance: -
v_gene: TRBV29-1
j_gene: TRBJ2-1
CDR3aa: CSAGVRNGQFF

abundance: many
v_gene: TRBV7-6
j_gene: TRBJ2-2
CDR3aa: CASSSPQLGSNTGELFF

abundance: -
v_gene: TRBV24-1
j_gene: TRBJ2-2
CDR3aa: CATSDPFSLAGGTGELFF

abundance: few
v_gene: TRBV29-1
j_gene: TRBJ2-5
CDR3aa: CSVDGSGSAWETQYF

abundance: few
v_gene: TRBV7-2
j_gene: TRBJ1-4
CDR3aa: CASSLGDRTNEKLFF

abundance: few
v_gene: TRBV10-3
j_gene: TRBJ1-2
CDR3aa: CAISERDTKNGYTF

abundance: many
v_gene: TRBV6-5
j_gene: TRBJ2-5
CDR3aa: CASSYWEPGLAGRTQETQYF

abundance: many
v_gene: TRBV2
j_gene: TRBJ2-5
CDR3aa: CASSVSGETQYF

abundance: few
v_gene: TRBV30
j_gene: TRBJ2-7
CDR3aa: CAWSGGLAVNYEQYF

abundance: few
v_gene: TRBV24-1
j_gene: TRBJ2-2
CDR3aa: CATSGDRDTGELFF

abundance: many
v_gene: TRBV18
j_gene: TRBJ2-5
CDR3aa: CASSGTGKETQYF

abundance: many
v_gene: TRBV6-5
j_gene: TRBJ1-1
CDR3aa: CASSYTARHMNTEAFF

abundance: -
v_gene: TRBV6-6
j_gene: TRBJ2-7
CDR3aa: CASSYSRTGAYEQYF

abundance: -
v_gene: TRBV7-2
j_gene: TRBJ1-2
CDR3aa: CASSPGTGPYGYTF

abundance: many
v_gene: TRBV20-1
j_gene: TRBJ1-2
CDR3aa: CSADRGRIRGYTF